The 26 T cell receptor beta chains reported below all come from one sample, sequenced in a study of T cell changes during pregnancy in multiple sclerosis. Sequencing used immunoSEQ multiplex PCR; TCRdb keeps in-frame clones, though not all of them. Among about 68,000 clones listed, around nine tenths were seen once. Here the sequenced sample was peripheral blood, taken in the third trimester of pregnancy. These receptor sequences come from a female donor with multiple sclerosis, enrolled in a pregnancy study.

Only one count was recorded for this clone. The V call is TRBV5-6, the J call TRBJ2-7; D is uncertain. CDR1 and CDR2 (germline): SGHDT, YYEEEE. V lost 4 bases, J lost 3 bases, and 2 bases lay in between. This CDR3 spans 10 amino acids. The CDR3 region is CASSLYEQYF. In DNA, the CDR3 is TGTGCCAGCAGCCTCTACGAGCAGTACTTC.

This chain joins TRBV19 and TRBJ2-7; 10 nucleotides align to TRBD2. CDR3 size: 16 residues. Trimming took 3 bases from V and 2 from J; bases not matched to a gene: 7. Germline lookup yields CDR1 LNHDA and CDR2 SQIVND (reference sequence). This chain's CDR3 is CASSIGLADVTYEQYF. CDR3 nucleotide sequence: TGTGCCAGTAGTATCGGACTAGCGGATGTAACCTACGAGCAGTACTTC.

The chain uses TRBV4-2 and TRBJ1-1; no firm D call. CDR1 is LGHNA, CDR2 YNFKEQ, per germline. Deletions cut 0 bases from V and 3 bases from J, with 8 bases between. The CDR3 length is 14 residues. CDR3 in amino acids: CASSQDRDYTEAFF. The CDR3 DNA reads as TGTGCCAGCAGCCAAGACCGGGATTACACTGAAGCTTTCTTT.

The rearrangement joins TRBV6-5 to TRBJ1-1, with D hard to call. This CDR3 region has 15 residues. With 0 bases removed from V and 0 bases from J, the gap between germline ends came to 8 bases. From germline, CDR1 is MNHEY and CDR2 SVGAGI. CDR3 DNA: TGTGCCAGCAGTTACTCCAGGAATTTGAACACTGAAGCTTTCTTT. The encoded protein is CASSYSRNLNTEAFF.

The chain carries TRBV27 and TRBJ1-1, with D possibly being TRBD1 (6 bases). Germline V gene lookup returns CDR1 MNHEY and CDR2 SMNVEV (reference sequence). The CDR3 has 16 residues. V was shortened by 7 bases and J by 5 bases, with 23 bases between the two germline ends. The CDR3 coding sequence is TGTGCCAGCAAAAAGGGGGGGGCTGGGCTGGGAACTGAAGCTTTCTTT. It codes for CASKKGGAGLGTEAFF.

This clone was detected only once. The V and J genes are TRBV4-3 and TRBJ2-1; TRBD2 aligns across 7 bases. V shed 0 bases, J shed 6 bases, and the junction held 5 bases outside the gene matches. Germline V gives CDR1 LGHNA, CDR2 YSLEER. The CDR3 spans 15 residues. CDR3 in DNA: TGCGCCAGCAGCCAAGATTGGGGCGGGGGCAATGAGCAGTTCTTC. Encoded protein: CASSQDWGGGNEQFF.

The chain carries TRBV2 and TRBJ1-5, with TRBD1 identical over 8 bases. Germline lookup yields CDR1 SNHLY and CDR2 FYNNEI. Germline trimming cut 5 bases from V and 2 bases from J; bases unmatched to any gene: 5. The CDR3 consists of 15 residues. CDR3 in amino acids: CASSLQTGGNQPQHF. In DNA, the CDR3 is TGTGCCAGCAGTCTCCAGACAGGGGGCAATCAGCCCCAGCATTTT.

V gene TRBV18 combines with J gene TRBJ2-1; D may be TRBD2 (7 bases). Germline values: CDR1 KGHSH, CDR2 LQKENI. Trimming pared 1 base from V and 9 bases from J, leaving 13 bases between. The CDR3 runs 14 residues. CDR3 in amino acids: CASSPLGGQGEQFF. The CDR3, as DNA: TGTGCCAGCTCACCACTGGGGGGGCAGGGTGAGCAGTTCTTC.

V is TRBV7-2 and J is TRBJ2-7; 9 bases map to TRBD1. Germline assignment: CDR1 SGHTA and CDR2 FQGNSA. The CDR3 runs 15 residues. V gave up 4 bases and J gave up 4 bases; unmatched junction bases: 8. The CDR3 DNA sequence: TGTGCCAGCAGCTCCCCTACAGGGGGCTTGTACGAGCAGTACTTC. Its translation: CASSSPTGGLYEQYF.

J is TRBJ2-3 and V is TRBV7-2, with D possibly being TRBD2 (6 bases). Germline lookup yields CDR1 SGHTA and CDR2 FQGNSA. The V end lost 5 bases, the J end lost 1 base, and 22 bases lay between the germline ends. The CDR3 runs to 18 residues. CDR3 DNA: TGTGCCAGCAGCCGTCGGGGGACTCAGGCTAGCGGCACAGATACGCAGTATTTT. It yields the protein CASSRRGTQASGTDTQYF.

V and J are TRBV4-1 and TRBJ1-1, with 10 bases aligning to TRBD1. Losses at the gene ends were 6 bases for V and 4 bases for J; bases not matched to a gene: 14. In germline, CDR1 is MGHRA, CDR2 YSYEKL. This CDR3 has 17 amino acids. CDR3 in DNA: TGCGCCAGCAGGCACGACGGCCGGGACAGGGGCGGCACTGAAGCTTTCTTT. This gives the protein CASRHDGRDRGGTEAFF.

This clone occurred once. This sequence joins TRBV7-9 and TRBJ2-5; 11 bases are a match to TRBD1. This CDR3 is built from 15 residues. The junction had 6 bases not matched to a gene; V was cut back by 5 bases and J by 4 bases. CDR1 SEHNR and CDR2 FQNEAQ come from the germline V gene (reference sequence). CDR3 residues: CASSQTGTGGETQYF. CDR3 coding DNA: TGTGCCAGCAGCCAAACCGGGACAGGGGGAGAGACCCAGTACTTC.

Only one count was recorded for this clone. The J gene is TRBJ2-1, the V gene TRBV5-1, with TRBD1 matching 8 bases. CDR1 is SGHRS, CDR2 YFSETQ, per germline. There are 15 residues in the CDR3. Unmatched junction bases numbered 8, after V lost 4 bases and J lost 5 bases. The CDR3, as DNA: TGCGCCAGCAGCCCCAGGGGGCCTCCAAACAATGAGCAGTTCTTC. This gives the protein CASSPRGPPNNEQFF.

CDR3 loop: CASGKQGGYEQYF. DNA of the CDR3: TGTGCCAGCGGCAAGCAGGGAGGCTACGAGCAGTACTTC. The J gene is TRBJ2-7, the V gene TRBV27, with D possibly matching TRBD2 (6 bases). The V end lost 8 bases, the J end lost 3 bases, and 14 bases lay between the germline ends. The germline gives CDR1 MNHEY, CDR2 SMNVEV (reference sequence). The CDR3 totals 13 residues.

The chain's CDR3 is CASRGRGGGVGEQYF. CDR3 DNA sequence: TGTGCCAGCAGGGGGAGGGGCGGGGGAGTTGGCGAGCAGTACTTC. V is TRBV21-1 and J is TRBJ2-7; the D call TRBD2 from the table was never checked on the DNA. TRBV21-1 is designated a pseudogene. The CDR3 contains 15 residues.

The chain couples TRBV5-1 to TRBJ1-2; D call uncertain. This CDR3 has 14 amino acids. Trimming pared 0 bases from V and 2 bases from J, leaving 8 bases between. Germline assignment: CDR1 SGHRS and CDR2 YFSETQ. CDR3 nucleotide sequence: TGCGCCAGCAGCTTGGACCCGGAGAACTATGGCTACACCTTC. It yields the protein CASSLDPENYGYTF.

Comments on this clone: Sequence at one end of the junction differs from germline and may be a read error. V is TRBV6-5 and J is TRBJ2-1; TRBD1 aligns across 8 bases. The length of the CDR3 is 15 residues. The germline CDR1 and CDR2 sequences are MNHEY and SVGAGI. The DNA for the CDR3 is TGTGCCAGCAGTTACACAGGGGGGCTATACAGTGAGCAGTTCTTC. Amino acid sequence: CASSYTGGLYSEQFF.

This chain uses TRBV5-1 with TRBJ1-2; 10 bases align to TRBD1. CDR3 size: 15 residues. CDR1 is SGHRS and CDR2 is YFSETQ in the germline V gene. V lost 3 bases, J lost 8 bases, and 10 bases stayed unmatched. As DNA, the CDR3 is TGCGCCAGCAGCTCAGGGACAGGGGAGATGGGGGGCTACACCTTC. Residues: CASSSGTGEMGGYTF.

J is TRBJ1-3 and V is TRBV6-6; the D gene is possibly TRBD1 (6 bases). The CDR3 has 16 residues. V was trimmed by 6 bases and J by 4 bases, leaving 19 bases between them. Germline CDR1 and CDR2: MNHNY and SVGAGI (reference sequence). CDR3 in amino acids: CASRSGASYGGNTIYF. The DNA of the CDR3 is TGTGCCAGCAGATCAGGGGCCTCTTATGGGGGAAACACCATATATTTT.

The chain combines TRBV6-1 with TRBJ1-4; 8 positions match TRBD1. V was clipped by 8 bases and J by 8 bases; unmatched bases: 10. This CDR3 region has 14 residues. CDR1 MNHNS and CDR2 SASEGT come from the germline V gene. This chain's CDR3 is CASGQGQGGEKLFF. The CDR3 bases are TGTGCCAGCGGTCAAGGACAGGGAGGCGAAAAACTGTTTTTT.

The chain employs TRBV6-5 and TRBJ1-1, with D perhaps matching TRBD1 (6 bases). Trimming removed 8 bases at V and 3 bases at J, with 19 bases between. This CDR3 is built from 15 residues. CDR1 MNHEY and CDR2 SVGAGI come from the germline V gene. The CDR3 DNA reads TGTGCCAGCGCGGATCTCGACAGGCGGGACACTGAAGCTTTCTTT. It encodes CASADLDRRDTEAFF.

The chain links TRBV6-1 to TRBJ2-7; 8 positions agree with TRBD1. The CDR3 spans 14 residues. Germline V gene sequence: CDR1 MNHNS, CDR2 SASEGT. V shed 4 bases and J 6 bases; nucleotides not matched to a gene: 8. In DNA, the CDR3 is TGTGCCAGCAGTGTAGTTGGCAGGGGGCTCGAGCAGTACTTC. This codes for CASSVVGRGLEQYF.

V usage is TRBV6-6 and J usage is TRBJ2-7, with 10 bases identical to TRBD2. Germline CDR1 reads MNHNY; CDR2 reads SVGAGI (reference sequence). CDR3 length equals 15 residues. V lost 3 bases and J lost 5; bases outside the gene matches: 7. As DNA, the CDR3 is TGTGCCAGCAGTTATTCCCCTAGCGGGAGCCACGAGCAGTACTTC. Protein: CASSYSPSGSHEQYF.

The chain carries TRBV18 and TRBJ2-7, with D perhaps matching TRBD2 (5 bases). There are 13 residues in the CDR3. V was clipped by 2 bases and J by 3 bases, with 8 bases between them. Germline CDR1 reads KGHSH; CDR2 reads LQKENI. The CDR3: CASSPGLGYEQYF. The CDR3 DNA reads as TGTGCCAGCTCACCAGGACTGGGCTACGAGCAGTACTTC.

This rearrangement joins TRBV6-6 to TRBJ1-6; 7 bases are a match to TRBD1. V lost 6 bases to trimming and J lost 5 bases; unmatched junction nucleotides: 7. The CDR3 is made up of 15 amino acids. Germline V gene data show CDR1 as MNHNY and CDR2 as SVGAGI (reference sequence). The CDR3 coding sequence is TGTGCCAGCAGCCCCATCGGACAGGATAATTCACCCCTCCACTTT. Translating gives CASSPIGQDNSPLHF.

The chain links TRBV14 to TRBJ1-2, with 11 bases aligning to TRBD1. V gave up 3 bases and J gave up 3 bases; unmatched junction bases: 6. From germline, CDR1 is SGHDN and CDR2 FVKESK. The CDR3 extends over 16 amino acids. The CDR3 reads CASSHRDRGSDYGYTF. In DNA, the CDR3 is TGTGCCAGCAGCCACCGGGACAGGGGGTCGGACTATGGCTACACCTTC.